The T cell receptor beta chain described here comes from a study of graft-versus-host responses after intestinal transplantation. Study summary: Every recipient underwent anti-thymocyte globulin induction, then tacrolimus and steroids for three to four years. General study results and limits: Early after transplant, HvG clones declined as circulating GvH clones peaked. Individuals who had graft-donor T cell macrochimerism had allografts that showed high graft-versus-host to host-versus-graft clonal ratios.

This CDR3 is built from 15 residues. Germline V CDR1 and CDR2: LNHDA, SQIVND (reference sequence). V shed 3 bases and J shed 5 bases, with 14 bases lying between them. Repertoires were generated with immunoSEQ multiplex PCR, while TCRdb's copy carries only in-frame clones and drops some. The data hold about 10,000 clones, with 31% observed a single time. This TCR came from a human patient who was an organ donor for intestinal transplantation. The gene calls are TRBV19 and TRBJ1-5; possibly TRBD1 for D (5 bases). Sequenced material: alloreactive CD4+ T cells from a mixed lymphocyte reaction culture, taken before transplantation. Subset here: CFSE-low proliferating T cells sorted from approximately six-day pre-transplant mixed lymphocyte reaction (GvH or HvG direction). CDR3 residues: CASSIFIQGDQPQHF. In nucleotides, the CDR3 is TGTGCCAGTAGTATTTTTATCCAGGGAGATCAGCCCCAGCATTTT.